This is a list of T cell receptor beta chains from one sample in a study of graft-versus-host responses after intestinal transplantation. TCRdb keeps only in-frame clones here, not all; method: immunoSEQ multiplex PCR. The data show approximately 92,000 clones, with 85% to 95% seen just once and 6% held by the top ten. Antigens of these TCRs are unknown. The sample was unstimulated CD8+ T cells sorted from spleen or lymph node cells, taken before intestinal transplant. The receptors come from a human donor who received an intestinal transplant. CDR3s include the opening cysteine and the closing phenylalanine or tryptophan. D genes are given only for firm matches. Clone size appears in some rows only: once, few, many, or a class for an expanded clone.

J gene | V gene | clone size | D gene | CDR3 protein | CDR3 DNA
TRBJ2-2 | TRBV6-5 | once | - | CASSLSTGELFF | TGTGCCAGCAGTTTGTCGACCGGGGAGCTGTTTTTT
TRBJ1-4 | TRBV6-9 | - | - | CASSYEGGELFF | TGTGCCAGCAGTTACGAGGGCGGGGAACTGTTTTTT
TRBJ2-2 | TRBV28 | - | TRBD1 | CASSFDRVWTGELFF | TGTGCCAGCAGTTTTGACAGGGTATGGACCGGGGAGCTGTTTTTT
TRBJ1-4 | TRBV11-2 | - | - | CASSLRGPGDEKLFF | TGTGCCAGCAGCTTAAGGGGTCCCGGTGATGAAAAACTGTTTTTT
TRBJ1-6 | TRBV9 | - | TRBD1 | CASGTGASPLHF | TGTGCCAGCGGGACAGGGGCTTCACCCCTCCACTTT
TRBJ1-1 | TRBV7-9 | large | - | CASSRTLEAFF | TGTGCCAGCAGTCGGACCTTGGAAGCTTTCTTT
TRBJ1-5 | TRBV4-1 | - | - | CASTLSGLLYSNQPQHF | TGCGCCAGCACCCTCTCCGGACTACTATATAGCAATCAGCCCCAGCATTTT
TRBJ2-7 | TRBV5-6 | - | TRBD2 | CASSFWAGEEEQYF | TGTGCCAGCAGCTTTTGGGCGGGAGAAGAAGAGCAGTACTTC
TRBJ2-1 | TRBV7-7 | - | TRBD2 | CASSLVLSGGNEQFF | TGTGCCAGCAGCTTAGTGCTAAGCGGGGGGAATGAGCAGTTCTTC
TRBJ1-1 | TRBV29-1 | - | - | CSAGAGGTEAFF | TGCAGCGCGGGGGCGGGTGGAACTGAAGCTTTCTTT
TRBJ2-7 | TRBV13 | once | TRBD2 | CASSNQRLAGGYEQYF | TGTGCCAGCAGCAATCAAAGACTAGCGGGGGGCTACGAGCAGTACTTC